This entry lists 9 T cell receptor beta chains sequenced from one sample in a study of blood T cell repertoires in COVID-19. Only in-frame clones appear in the TCRdb table, and some are missing; sequencing was by immunoSEQ multiplex PCR. The sample has 140,000 or so clones; 82% are singletons. The sequencing sample was made of peripheral blood. The receptors stem from a woman of 80 years or more with acute or convalescent COVID-19.

This clone was recorded a few times. The chain employs TRBV6-5 and TRBJ1-1; 7 nucleotides align to TRBD1. The CDR3 runs 14 residues. V shed 6 bases and J 0 bases; nucleotides not matched to a gene: 4. Germline V gene sequence: CDR1 MNHEY, CDR2 SVGAGI. Here the CDR3 DNA reads TGTGCCAGCAGCCGGGACAGCATGAACACTGAAGCTTTCTTT. Translating it yields CASSRDSMNTEAFF.

V and J are TRBV11-3 and TRBJ2-5; 8 bases are shared with TRBD1. The CDR3 sequence is 15 residues long. Germline V lookup: CDR1 SGHNT, CDR2 YENEEA. V lost 4 bases and J lost 4; bases outside the gene matches: 8. CDR3 in DNA: TGTGCCAGCAGCTCGGGACAGGTCACCGGAGAGACCCAGTACTTC. Amino acid sequence: CASSSGQVTGETQYF. The whole variable domain, remainder taken from reference TRBV11-3 and TRBJ2-5, is EAGVVQSPRYKIIEKKQPVAFWCNPISGHNTLYWYLQNLGQGPELLIRYENEEAVDDSQLPKDRFSAERLKGVDSTLKIQPAELGDSAVYLCASSSGQVTGETQYFGPGTRLLVL.

The rearrangement joins TRBV3-1 (or the pseudogene TRBV3-2) to TRBJ2-3; 7 bases map to TRBD1. V lost 4 bases and J lost 1; bases outside the gene matches: 8. The germline V gene encodes CDR1 LGHDT and CDR2 YNNKEL (reference sequence). The CDR3 is 16 residues long. CDR3 sequence (DNA): TGTGCCAGCAGCCTTCTGACAGGGCTGGGCACAGATACGCAGTATTTT. As protein: CASSLLTGLGTDTQYF.

The CDR3 region has the DNA TGTGCCAGCAGCGGAACAGACAATGGGGAAAAACTGTTTTTT. Translating it yields CASSGTDNGEKLFF. The gene calls are TRBV2 and TRBJ1-4; D remains ambiguous. Germline V gives CDR1 SNHLY, CDR2 FYNNEI. The CDR3 is 14 amino acids. Deletions cut 6 bases from V and 8 bases from J, with 16 bases between.

The chain links TRBV4-2 to TRBJ2-7; D might be TRBD1 (6 bases). This CDR3 region has 14 residues. In germline, CDR1 is LGHNA, CDR2 YNFKEQ. The V and J ends lost 4 bases and 4 bases respectively, with 14 bases between them. CDR3: CASSLRAGEYEQYF. DNA of the CDR3: TGTGCCAGCAGCCTCCGGGCAGGGGAGTACGAGCAGTACTTC.

The rearrangement uses TRBV27 and TRBJ2-4; TRBD2 agrees at 7 bases. CDR3 length: 13 amino acids. After removal of 4 bases from V and 3 bases from J, the junction contained 0 bases not matched to a gene. Germline CDR1 and CDR2: MNHEY and SMNVEV (reference sequence). CDR3 DNA sequence: TGTGCCAGCAGTTCTAGCGGCAAAAACATTCAGTACTTC. Residues: CASSSSGKNIQYF.

The V gene is TRBV7-2, the J gene TRBJ1-3; D call uncertain. V was clipped by 2 bases and J by 3 bases, with 23 bases between them. The CDR3 contains 19 residues. The germline CDR1 and CDR2 sequences are SGHTA and FQGNSA. CDR3 nucleotide sequence: TGTGCCAGCAGCTTAACCACAACGCTCGTCCCAAGATTTGGAAACACCATATATTTT. This codes for CASSLTTTLVPRFGNTIYF.

The chain carries TRBV29-1 and TRBJ2-1, with TRBD1 matching 8 bases. Germline V lookup: CDR1 SQVTM, CDR2 ANQGSEA. The ends lost 1 base at V and 4 bases at J; junction bases unmatched: 9. The CDR3 loop spans 16 amino acids. This chain's CDR3 is CSVEGAQGAAYNEQFF. In DNA, the CDR3 is TGCAGCGTTGAAGGAGCGCAGGGGGCGGCGTACAATGAGCAGTTCTTC.

The chain carries TRBV27 and TRBJ2-1; 9 bases align to TRBD2. J was trimmed by 10 bases and V by 3 bases; bases with no gene match: 16. CDR1 is MNHEY, CDR2 SMNVEV, per germline (reference sequence). The CDR3 consists of 17 residues. CDR3 DNA: TGTGCCAGCAGTTTCCCAAAACTAGCGGGCGGTCCCCGCGAGCAGTTCTTC. Protein product: CASSFPKLAGGPREQFF.